A single sample is the source of the 13 T cell receptor beta chains below, sequenced in a study of control samples from healthy donors and cancer patients. TCRdb's table, derived via immunoSEQ multiplex PCR, lists solely in-frame clones and lacks some. The sample has over 90,000 clones, around nine tenths seen once. The source material was PBMCs. The receptors here all came from a man aged 55 to 69 with lung cancer.

The V gene is TRBV5-5, the J gene TRBJ2-2; 11 bases line up with TRBD2. V lost 5 bases to trimming and J lost 4 bases; unmatched junction nucleotides: 10. The CDR3 has 17 residues. In germline, CDR1 is SGHKS, CDR2 YYEKEE (reference sequence). CDR3 coding DNA: TGTGCCAGCAGATCTCTAGCGGGGGGTCCTAGCACCGGGGAGCTGTTTTTT. Translated: CASRSLAGGPSTGELFF.

This clone has only a few counts. The chain links TRBV20-1 to TRBJ2-5, with no clear D. Trimming removed 4 bases at V and 10 bases at J, with 10 bases between. Per germline, CDR1 DFQATT and CDR2 SNEGSKA (reference sequence). There are 10 residues in the CDR3. DNA of the CDR3: TGCAGTGCTATAAAATCTGACCAGTACTTC. This sequence encodes CSAIKSDQYF.

This chain connects TRBV30 to TRBJ1-2, with D perhaps matching TRBD1 (5 bases). Germline V gene sequence: CDR1 GTSNPN, CDR2 SVGIG (reference sequence). V was cut by 4 bases and J by 8 bases, with 17 bases left in between. The CDR3 spans 13 residues. CDR3 amino acids: CAWKKAGGDGYTF. For the CDR3, the DNA is TGTGCCTGGAAGAAAGCTGGGGGGGACGGCTACACCTTC.

CDR3 residues: CATWLAGASSLGELFF. The CDR3 bases are TGTGCCACATGGCTAGCGGGGGCCAGTAGCCTCGGGGAGCTGTTTTTT. V and J are TRBV6-6 and TRBJ2-2; 10 bases agree with TRBD2. CDR1 MNHNY and CDR2 SVGAGI come from the germline V gene (reference sequence). CDR3 length equals 16 residues. V was pared by 10 bases and J by 7 bases, with 15 bases of the junction left unmatched.

V and J are TRBV7-2 and TRBJ2-1; TRBD1 agrees at 7 bases. The CDR3 spans 13 residues. V was pared by 3 bases and J by 4 bases, with 0 bases of the junction left unmatched. Germline V lookup: CDR1 SGHTA, CDR2 FQGNSA. The CDR3 coding sequence is TGTGCCAGCAGCTTGACAGGGTACAATGAGCAGTTCTTC. It encodes CASSLTGYNEQFF.

This rearrangement joins TRBV3-1 (or the pseudogene TRBV3-2) to TRBJ2-2, with D possibly TRBD2 on 6 matching bases. Germline V CDR1 and CDR2: LGHDT, YNNKEL (reference sequence). Between the trimmed V and J ends, which lost 0 bases and 5 bases, there was a span of 10 bases. This CDR3 contains 15 residues. The CDR3 reads CASSQDRGGTGELFF. The CDR3 DNA reads as TGTGCCAGCAGCCAAGACCGTGGGGGGACCGGGGAGCTGTTTTTT.

The chain couples TRBV11-2 to TRBJ1-2; TRBD1 aligns across 11 bases. The CDR3 is 15 amino acids. Germline CDR1 SGHAT, CDR2 FQNNGV. Trimming cost V 5 bases and J 7 bases; bases outside gene matches: 9. DNA of the CDR3: TGTGCCAGCAGCCCAAGGACAGGGGGCAAAATTGGCTACACCTTC. The encoded protein is CASSPRTGGKIGYTF.

The V gene is TRBV19, the J gene TRBJ2-2, with 8 bases that match TRBD1. V lost 5 bases to trimming and J lost 4 bases; unmatched junction nucleotides: 9. The germline V gene has CDR1 LNHDA and CDR2 SQIVND (reference sequence). The CDR3 sequence is 16 residues long. CDR3 coding DNA: TGTGCCAGTAGTTGGGGCAGGGGGCTGGGCACCGGGGAGCTGTTTTTT. Protein: CASSWGRGLGTGELFF. The variable domain in full, with the rest retrieved from reference TRBV19 and TRBJ2-2, is DGGITQSPKYLFRKEGQNVTLSCEQNLNHDAMYWYRQDPGQGLRLIYYSQIVNDFQKGDIAEGYSVSREKKESFPLTVTSAQKNPTAFYLCASSWGRGLGTGELFFGEGSRLTVL.

The chain has TRBV13 and TRBJ2-5, with 8 bases fitting TRBD1. J lost 5 bases, V lost 4 bases, and 6 bases had no gene match. Germline V gives CDR1 PRHDT, CDR2 FYEKMQ (reference sequence). The CDR3 has 14 amino acids. CDR3 coding DNA: TGTGCCAGCAGCTCCAGGGGGCTATTGGAGACCCAGTACTTC. This encodes CASSSRGLLETQYF.

This chain joins TRBV5-8 and TRBJ1-5; D unclear. The CDR3 is 15 amino acids. The V end was cut by 6 bases, the J end by 0 bases, with 13 bases between. Germline V gives CDR1 SGHTS, CDR2 YDEGEE. The CDR3 DNA follows: TGTGCCAGCATCACCCCCGGTTATAGCAATCAGCCCCAGCATTTT. It translates to CASITPGYSNQPQHF.

V and J are TRBV4-1 and TRBJ1-1, with a tentative D call TRBD1 (5 bases). Germline-derived CDR1 and CDR2 are MGHRA and YSYEKL. This CDR3 has 17 residues. The V end lost 0 bases, the J end lost 1 base, and 15 bases lay between the germline ends. CDR3 residues: CASSQDVGGDRNTEAFF. CDR3 DNA sequence: TGCGCCAGCAGCCAAGATGTCGGTGGAGACAGGAACACTGAAGCTTTCTTT.

This chain uses TRBV7-3 with TRBJ2-3; TRBD1 matches 7 bases. The CDR3 is 14 amino acids. CDR1 is SGHTA and CDR2 is FQGTGA in the germline V gene. Losses at the gene ends were 3 bases for V and 2 bases for J; bases not matched to a gene: 2. The CDR3: CASSFDRDTDTQYF. The CDR3 DNA reads TGTGCCAGCAGCTTCGACAGGGACACAGATACGCAGTATTTT.

In DNA form, the CDR3 reads TGTGCCACCAGTGACTCCAGGGCCGGGGAGGGTACAGATACGCAGTATTTT. Residues: CATSDSRAGEGTDTQYF. The chain uses TRBV24-1 and TRBJ2-3; TRBD2 matches at 7 bases. Looked up from germline, CDR1 is KGHDR and CDR2 is SFDVKD. V was pared by 4 bases and J by 3 bases, with 12 bases of the junction left unmatched. This CDR3 contains 17 residues.